This entry is about one T cell receptor (beta chain). In the authors' methods: Reference gene primer amplification gave estimated nucleated cell counts. Here immunoSEQ multiplex PCR was the method, and the copy in TCRdb shows in-frame clones only, minus some. V and J calls and clone size are those listed in that table; D and trimming were worked out from the DNA. The data show under 250,000 clones, about four fifths seen once. The source of the sample is a study of blood T cell repertoires in COVID-19. As for the study in general: Material from acute and convalescent COVID-19 was sourced from the United States, Italy and Spain. In each case, the material was cDNA or gDNA derived from T cells, B-cell-depleted T cells, or PBMCs.

Sequenced input: peripheral blood. The receptor was derived from a man in his forties or fifties with active or convalescent COVID-19.

This chain's CDR3 is CASSFGRGLGEKLFF. The DNA of the CDR3 is TGTGCCAGCAGCTTTGGGCGGGGCCTAGGGGAAAAACTGTTTTTT. The chain is built from TRBV9 and TRBJ1-4; D possibly corresponds to TRBD1 (5 bases). This CDR3 region has 15 residues. Germline loops: CDR1 SGDLS, CDR2 YYNGEE. Trimming cost V 4 bases and J 8 bases, with 18 bases left between them. Drawing the rest from reference TRBV9 and TRBJ1-4, the complete variable domain is DSGVTQTPKHLITATGQRVTLRCSPRSGDLSVYWYQQSLDQGLQFLIQYYNGEERAKGNILERFSAQQFPDLHSELNLSSLELGDSALYFCASSFGRGLGEKLFFGSGTQLSVL.